A selection of T cell receptor beta chains follows, all from one sample in a study of cytomegalovirus exposure and HLA in healthy donors. Libraries were prepared by immunoSEQ multiplex PCR; TCRdb keeps only in-frame clonotypes and omits some of them. The sample contains roughly 230,000 clones, around four fifths of which appear only once. Sequencing input: PBMCs. The source is a boy between 10 and 17 years old in good health and CMV-seronegative. Both conserved end residues are part of each CDR3. A D gene is named only where the DNA matches it firmly. Part of the rows lack a size; the others show once, few, many or a class for expanded clones.

clone size	V gene	J gene	D gene	CDR3 DNA	CDR3 protein
.	TRBV5-6	TRBJ2-7	TRBD2	TGTGCCAGCACCCTTCGGCCCCTAGCGGGATCGTCCTACGAGCAGTACTTC	CASTLRPLAGSSYEQYF
.	TRBV7-8	TRBJ1-5	TRBD1	TGTGCCAGCAGCTTAGCGCAGGGACAGGGAAGCCCCCAGCATTTT	CASSLAQGQGSPQHF
.	TRBV13	TRBJ2-2	TRBD1	TGTGCCAGCAGCGACGGGACAGGGGGCTTCACCGGGGAGCTGTTTTTT	CASSDGTGGFTGELFF
.	TRBV6-5	TRBJ1-1	.	TGTGCCAGCAGTTACTCCAACCGGGTGGACACTGAAGCTTTCTTT	CASSYSNRVDTEAFF
.	TRBV10-1	TRBJ2-7	.	TGCGCCAGCAGTGAGGCAGGGGCCTACGAGCAGTACTTC	CASSEAGAYEQYF
.	TRBV7-2	TRBJ2-1	TRBD2	TGTGCCAGCAGCACCCTAGCGGGGGCTTCCTACAATGAGCAGTTCTTC	CASSTLAGASYNEQFF
.	TRBV6-5	TRBJ1-2	.	TGTGCCACCGGACAGTTCTATGGCTACACCTTC	CATGQFYGYTF
few	TRBV5-5	TRBJ2-1	TRBD1	TGTGCCAGCAGCCCCCTTACAGGGGGTAATGAGCAGTTCTTC	CASSPLTGGNEQFF
.	TRBV6-1	TRBJ1-5	.	TGTGCCAGCAGTGAAAACAGTCCCGGGGGCAATCAGCCCCAGCATTTT	CASSENSPGGNQPQHF
.	TRBV19	TRBJ1-6	.	TGTGCCAGTAGTATATCTGATTCACCCCTCCACTTT	CASSISDSPLHF
.	TRBV5-3	TRBJ1-2	.	TGTGCCAGAAGCTTAGGCAGGGCTCTTTATGGCTACACCTTC	CARSLGRALYGYTF
.	TRBV6-4	TRBJ2-1	TRBD2	TGTGCCAGCAGTGACAGGCGGAGAAGCGGGGGACCCTACAATGAGCAGTTCTTC	CASSDRRRSGGPYNEQFF
.	TRBV5-4	TRBJ1-1	.	TGTGCCAGCAGCTTGGCCGGGATCAAAGTACAGGAAGCTTTCTTT	CASSLAGIKVQEAFF
.	TRBV6-6	TRBJ2-6	.	TGTGCCAGCAGTTACCCGGTGTCTGGGGCCAACGTCCTGACTTTC	CASSYPVSGANVLTF
.	TRBV10-3	TRBJ1-1	.	TGTGCCATCAGTGATTCAGGGTGGGGGAACACTGAAGCTTTCTTT	CAISDSGWGNTEAFF
.	TRBV7-9	TRBJ1-1	TRBD1	TGTGCCAGCCAGGACAGGGGTAAGACTGAAGCTTTCTTT	CASQDRGKTEAFF
.	TRBV29-1	TRBJ1-2	.	TGCAGCGTTGATTTCGGGGGGAACTATGGCTACACCTTC	CSVDFGGNYGYTF
.	TRBV2	TRBJ1-1	.	TGTGCCAGCATCCCGGAGGGTGAAGCTTTCTTT	CASIPEGEAFF
once	TRBV2	TRBJ2-2	TRBD2	TGTGCCAGCACCGGAGCGGGAGGGCCGAGCACCGGGGAGCTGTTTTTT	CASTGAGGPSTGELFF
.	TRBV28	TRBJ1-6	TRBD1	TGTGCCAGCCATCGCCCCATAAGGACAGGGGCGAGTCTGCCCCTCCACTTT	CASHRPIRTGASLPLHF
.	TRBV2	TRBJ1-6	.	TGTGCCAGCAGTGAGTTGGGGGGAAGCTCACCCCTCCACTTT	CASSELGGSSPLHF
once	TRBV6-1	TRBJ1-1	.	TGTGCCAGCAGCAGCGAGACAGGCCGCGGGGCTTTCTTT	CASSSETGRGAFF
.	TRBV5-4	TRBJ2-3	.	TGTGCCAGCAGCTTGGGGGGAGCAGATACGCAGTATTTT	CASSLGGADTQYF
.	TRBV18	TRBJ2-5	TRBD1	TGTGCCAGCTCACCCGGACAGGGGACGTTAGAGACCCAGTACTTC	CASSPGQGTLETQYF
few	TRBV29-1	TRBJ1-2	TRBD1	TGCAGCGTCGGAGGACAGGGGGGAAGCTATGGCTACACCTTC	CSVGGQGGSYGYTF
.	TRBV19	TRBJ1-1	.	TGTGCCAGTAGTATCCCGGGAACTGAAGCTTTCTTT	CASSIPGTEAFF
.	TRBV27	TRBJ1-1	.	TGTGCCAGCAGTTTATCTGGCGGGAACACTGAAGCTTTCTTT	CASSLSGGNTEAFF
.	TRBV7-9	TRBJ1-5	.	TGTGCCAGCAGCTTTGAGACAAGCAATCAGCCCCAGCATTTT	CASSFETSNQPQHF
.	TRBV7-7	TRBJ2-7	TRBD2	TGTGCCAGCAGCCCCGTTCGCGGGAGTTCCTACGAGCAGTACTTC	CASSPVRGSSYEQYF
.	TRBV5-4	TRBJ1-2	.	TGTGCCAGCAGCTTGAGCAGGGCGTCTGAGGGCTACACCTTC	CASSLSRASEGYTF
few	TRBV5-4	TRBJ2-1	.	TGTGCCAGCAGCTTGTCAAGGGAGAATGAGCAGTTCTTC	CASSLSRENEQFF
.	TRBV15	TRBJ1-4	TRBD1	TGTGCCACCAGCAGTATAACAGGGGGGAATGAAAAACTGTTTTTT	CATSSITGGNEKLFF
.	TRBV5-1	TRBJ2-2	.	TGCGCCAGCAGCTTGGCGGGGTTGGGCAACACCGGGGAGCTGTTTTTT	CASSLAGLGNTGELFF
.	TRBV7-6	TRBJ1-5	TRBD1	TGTGCCAGCAGCTTAGGACCAGGGGGGAATCAGCCCCAGCATTTT	CASSLGPGGNQPQHF
.	TRBV5-5	TRBJ2-3	TRBD1	TGTGCCAGCAGCTTTAAAAGCCGGGACAGGGAAATAGATACGCAGTATTTT	CASSFKSRDREIDTQYF
.	TRBV27	TRBJ2-1	TRBD2	TGTGCCAGCAGGCTAGCGGGATACAATGAGCAGTTCTTC	CASRLAGYNEQFF